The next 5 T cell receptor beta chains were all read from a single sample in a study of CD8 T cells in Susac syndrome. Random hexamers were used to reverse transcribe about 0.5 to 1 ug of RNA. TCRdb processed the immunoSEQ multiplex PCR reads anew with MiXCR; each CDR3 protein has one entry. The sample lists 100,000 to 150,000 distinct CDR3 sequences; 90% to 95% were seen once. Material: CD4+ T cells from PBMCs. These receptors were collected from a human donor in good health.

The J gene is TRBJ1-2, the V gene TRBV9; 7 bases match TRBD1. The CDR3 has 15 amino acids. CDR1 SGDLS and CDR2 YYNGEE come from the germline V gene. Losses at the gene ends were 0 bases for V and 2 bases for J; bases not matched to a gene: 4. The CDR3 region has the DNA TGTGCCAGCAGCGTAGGGTCAGGGGGGAACTATGGCTACACCTTC. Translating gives CASSVGSGGNYGYTF.

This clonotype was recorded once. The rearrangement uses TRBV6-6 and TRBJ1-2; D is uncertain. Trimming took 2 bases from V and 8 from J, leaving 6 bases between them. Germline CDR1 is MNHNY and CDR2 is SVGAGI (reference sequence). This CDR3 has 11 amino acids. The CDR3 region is CASSYTEGYTF. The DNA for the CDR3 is TGTGCCAGCAGTTACACCGAGGGCTACACCTTC.

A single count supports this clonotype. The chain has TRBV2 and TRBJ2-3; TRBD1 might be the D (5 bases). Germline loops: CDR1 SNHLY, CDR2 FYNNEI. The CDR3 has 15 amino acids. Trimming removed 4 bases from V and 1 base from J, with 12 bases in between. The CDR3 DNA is TGTGCCAGCAGTGTCCAGGGTACGGGCACAGATACGCAGTATTTT. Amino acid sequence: CASSVQGTGTDTQYF.

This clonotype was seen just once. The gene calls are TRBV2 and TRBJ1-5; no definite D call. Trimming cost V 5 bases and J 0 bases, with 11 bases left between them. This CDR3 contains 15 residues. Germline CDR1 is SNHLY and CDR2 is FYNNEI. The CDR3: CASSFDPYSNQPQHF. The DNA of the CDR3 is TGTGCCAGCAGTTTCGACCCGTATAGCAATCAGCCCCAGCATTTT.

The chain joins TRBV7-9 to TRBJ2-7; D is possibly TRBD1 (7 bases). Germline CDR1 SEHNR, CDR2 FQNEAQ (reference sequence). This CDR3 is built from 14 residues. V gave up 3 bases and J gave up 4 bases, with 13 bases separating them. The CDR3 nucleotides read TGTGCCAGCAGCTTGGGCAGGGGGGATTACGAGCAGTACTTC. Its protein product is CASSLGRGDYEQYF.